This T cell receptor beta chain was retrieved from a study of blood T cell repertoires in COVID-19. Across the whole study: Donors in the United States, Italy and Spain gave samples during acute or convalescent COVID-19. T cells, B-cell-depleted T cells, or PBMCs provided the cDNA or gDNA that served as material.

Original methodology: Counts of nucleated cells, estimated from reference gene primer amplification, were obtained. Only in-frame clones appear in the TCRdb table, and some are missing; sequencing was by immunoSEQ multiplex PCR. The V and J calls and clone size were taken over from that table, and D and trimming were inferred from the DNA. The table lists 50,000 to 80,000 clones, roughly four fifths of them singletons. CDR1 is SNHLY and CDR2 is FYNNEI in the germline V gene. J lost 0 bases, V lost 4 bases, and 0 bases had no gene match. This CDR3 has 14 residues. V and J are TRBV2 and TRBJ1-3; 7 bases match TRBD1. The sample comprised peripheral blood. This TCR was sampled from a human donor in a cohort sampled during active COVID-19. CDR3 DNA sequence: TGTGCCAGCAGTGCAGGGGGCTCTGGAAACACCATATATTTT. Protein sequence: CASSAGGSGNTIYF.